This T cell receptor (beta chain) was sequenced in a study of T cells in localized non-small cell lung cancer. General study results and limits: Peak T cell clonality was found in uninvolved adjacent lung, exceeding tumor.

As to this clone: The antigen is unknown.

CDR1 is MNHEY, CDR2 SVGAGI, per germline. The V end lost 6 bases, the J end lost 6 bases, and 17 bases lay between the germline ends. There are 14 residues in the CDR3. Method: immunoSEQ multiplex PCR; TCRdb's copy keeps in-frame clones and lacks some. The repertoire holds about 25,000 clones, with 86% as singletons. The origin of this receptor is an older female donor with stage I lung adenocarcinoma. The sequencing here drew on peripheral blood, taken before any cancer treatment. The chain carries TRBV6-5 and TRBJ1-2; D is perhaps TRBD1 (6 bases). CDR3 coding DNA: TGTGCCAGCAGGTTCCTAAGGGGGGTCGATGGCTACACCTTC. Amino acids: CASRFLRGVDGYTF.